The 10 T cell receptor beta chains presented below share a single source sample, sequenced in a study of radiotherapy plus CTLA-4 blockade in lung cancer. Method: immunoSEQ multiplex PCR; TCRdb's copy keeps in-frame clones and lacks some. Of about 77,000 clones in the sample, nearly 75% were seen once. The sequencing used peripheral blood, collected from a patient treated with radiotherapy plus ipilimumab. The receptors here all came from a human donor with non-small cell lung cancer whose response to radiotherapy plus ipilimumab could not be evaluated.

V gene TRBV7-6 combines with J gene TRBJ1-3, with 7 nucleotides matching TRBD1. This CDR3 has 17 amino acids. CDR1 SGHVS and CDR2 FNYEAQ come from the germline V gene. The trim removed 4 bases at V and 0 bases at J, leaving 9 bases unmatched. CDR3: CASSSTGTAPSGNTIYF. The CDR3 DNA reads TGTGCCAGCAGCTCTACCGGGACAGCTCCCTCTGGAAACACCATATATTTT.

This rearrangement joins TRBV7-6 to TRBJ1-1; 10 nucleotides line up with TRBD1. The CDR3 has 16 amino acids. In germline, CDR1 is SGHVS, CDR2 FNYEAQ. V lost 5 bases to trimming and J lost 1 base; unmatched junction nucleotides: 7. The CDR3 region has the DNA TGTGCCAGCAGCCACCACCGGGACAGGGGGAACACTGAAGCTTTCTTT. Protein product: CASSHHRDRGNTEAFF.

This clone came up once. The rearrangement uses TRBV27 and TRBJ2-3, with D possibly TRBD2 on 6 matching bases. The germline V gene has CDR1 MNHEY and CDR2 SMNVEV (reference sequence). The length of the CDR3 is 15 residues. The V and J ends lost 3 bases and 4 bases respectively, with 14 bases between them. The CDR3 is CASSLVVGGPDTQYF. The DNA for the CDR3 is TGTGCCAGCAGTTTGGTTGTCGGGGGACCAGATACGCAGTATTTT.

The genes are TRBV6-6 and TRBJ1-1; TRBD1 matches at 10 bases. J gave up 3 bases and V 5 bases, and 6 bases lay outside the gene matches. The length of the CDR3 is 15 residues. Germline CDR1 is MNHNY and CDR2 is SVGAGI (reference sequence). The CDR3 region has the DNA TGTGCCAGCAGTAGACAGGGGGCTGCGCACACTGAAGCTTTCTTT. This gives the protein CASSRQGAAHTEAFF.

This chain uses TRBV4-3 with TRBJ2-5; the D is unclear. Trimming took off 0 bases at V and 5 bases at J, with 7 bases between the two ends. Germline assignment: CDR1 LGHNA and CDR2 YSLEER. The CDR3 loop spans 13 amino acids. The CDR3 nucleotides are TGCGCCAGCAGCCAAGATAGGAGTGAGACCCAGTACTTC. This translates into CASSQDRSETQYF.

This clone came up once. The chain has TRBV10-1 and TRBJ2-1; 8 positions match TRBD1. The ends lost 6 bases at V and 2 bases at J; junction bases unmatched: 6. The CDR3 runs 15 residues. Per the germline V gene, CDR1 is WNHNN and CDR2 is SYGVQD (reference sequence). CDR3 sequence reads: CASSSGQGAYNEQFF. The CDR3 nucleotides read TGCGCCAGCAGCTCCGGACAGGGTGCCTACAATGAGCAGTTCTTC.

The sample holds a few counts of this clone. The chain joins TRBV2 to TRBJ1-1; 9 bases map to TRBD1. The CDR3 spans 15 residues. The ends lost 2 bases at V and 7 bases at J; junction bases unmatched: 8. Germline-derived CDR1 and CDR2 are SNHLY and FYNNEI. The CDR3 region has the DNA TGTGCCAGCAGTGAATCAAACCCGGGACAGGGTGAAGCTTTCTTT. As protein: CASSESNPGQGEAFF.

The chain has TRBV7-9 and TRBJ1-1; possibly TRBD1 for D (6 bases). Trimming removed 4 bases at V and 1 base at J, with 19 bases between. Germline V gene sequence: CDR1 SEHNR, CDR2 FQNEAQ (reference sequence). The CDR3 extends over 17 amino acids. The CDR3, as DNA: TGTGCCAGCAGCTCGACCTATTACAGGGTAGGGAACACTGAAGCTTTCTTT. It codes for CASSSTYYRVGNTEAFF.

This clone was observed a few times. This chain links TRBV28 with TRBJ1-5, with D perhaps matching TRBD1 (6 bases). Germline V CDR1 and CDR2: MDHEN, SYDVKM. The CDR3 is 17 amino acids. Trimming cost V 8 bases and J 5 bases, with 25 bases left between them. The CDR3 sequence is CASHKDQAFGGDQPQHF. CDR3 DNA sequence: TGTGCCAGCCACAAAGACCAGGCCTTTGGGGGCGATCAGCCCCAGCATTTT. The variable domain in full, completed from reference TRBV28 and TRBJ1-5, reads DVKVTQSSRYLVKRTGEKVFLECVQDMDHENMFWYRQDPGLGLRLIYFSYDVKMKEKGDIPEGYSVSREKKERFSLILESASTNQTSMYLCASHKDQAFGGDQPQHFGDGTRLSIL.

This clone was observed a handful of times. The V gene is TRBV4-2, the J gene TRBJ2-1; a weak D match, TRBD2 (5 bases). The V and J ends lost 4 bases and 7 bases respectively, with 17 bases between them. CDR1 is LGHNA, CDR2 YNFKEQ, per germline. The CDR3 spans 15 residues. The CDR3 DNA reads as TGTGCCAGCAGCCTAGACACGGGGATGGCGAATGAGCAGTTCTTC. This gives the protein CASSLDTGMANEQFF.